This T cell receptor beta chain was sequenced during a study of OX40 agonist ivuxolimab in advanced cancers. As for the study in general: Three partial responders included one hepatocellular carcinoma patient and two cutaneous melanoma patients. Broader study findings: Clones of CD4+ and CD8+ blood T cells grew by week 6 at doses of 0.1 to 3.0 mg/kg. Partial responders at 0.1-3.0 mg/kg showed near-lowest clonal expansion.

Repertoires were generated with immunoSEQ multiplex PCR, while TCRdb's copy carries only in-frame clones and drops some. The data hold about 100,000 clones, with 94% observed a single time. A note on this clone: Its antigen remains unknown.

CDR3 size: 15 residues. The trim removed 4 bases at V and 2 bases at J, leaving 4 bases unmatched. Germline CDR1 MNHEY, CDR2 SVGAGI. V gene TRBV6-5 combines with J gene TRBJ1-4; TRBD1 matches at 7 bases. The TCR was taken from an adult with an advanced solid tumor such as melanoma, head and neck, liver or kidney cancer. The source material was CD4+ or CD8+ T cells sorted from blood, sampled in a trial of the OX40 agonist ivuxolimab. This CDR3 reads CASSFETGTNEKLFF. The DNA of the CDR3 is TGTGCCAGCAGTTTTGAGACAGGGACTAATGAAAAACTGTTTTTT.